This entry concerns a single TCR beta chain. Its antigen is not identified. This sample stems from a study of shared clonotypes between healthy human individuals. Overall study context: Ranging from 18 to 49 in age, donors were a couple of women and three men. Study-wide findings and caveats: Sampling covered blood only; tissue repertoires likely differ. Memory subsets had estimated richness that was generally smaller than that of naive subsets.

Germline CDR1 reads SNHLY; CDR2 reads FYNNEI. There are 15 residues in the CDR3. The junction had 8 bases not matched to a gene; V was cut back by 5 bases and J by 2 bases. The assay was carried out at the deep level. Only in-frame clones appear in the TCRdb table, and some are missing; sequencing was by immunoSEQ multiplex PCR. The sample records approximately 240,000 clones, just over 65% being singletons. The genes are TRBV2 and TRBJ1-2, with 7 bases fitting TRBD1. Sequenced: memory CD4+ T cells sorted from blood. Subset: CD45RA-negative fraction. This receptor was identified in a man aged 30 to 39 in good health. In DNA form, the CDR3 reads TGTGCCAGCAGTCGAGAAGCGGGACAGAACTATGGCTACACCTTC. This gives the protein CASSREAGQNYGYTF.